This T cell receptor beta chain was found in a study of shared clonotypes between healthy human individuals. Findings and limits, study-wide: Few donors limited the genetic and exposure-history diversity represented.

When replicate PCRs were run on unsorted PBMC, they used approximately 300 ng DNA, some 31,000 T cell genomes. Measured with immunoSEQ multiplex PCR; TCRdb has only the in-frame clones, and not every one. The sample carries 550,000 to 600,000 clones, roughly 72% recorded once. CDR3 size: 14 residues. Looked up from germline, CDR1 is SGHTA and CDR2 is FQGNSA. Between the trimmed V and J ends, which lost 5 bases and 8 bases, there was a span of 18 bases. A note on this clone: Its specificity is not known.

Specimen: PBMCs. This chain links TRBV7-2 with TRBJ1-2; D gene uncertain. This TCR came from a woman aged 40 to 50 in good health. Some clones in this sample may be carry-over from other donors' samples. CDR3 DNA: TGTGCCAGCAGCCCTTGGACCTTTGGCTCCGGCTACACCTTC. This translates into CASSPWTFGSGYTF. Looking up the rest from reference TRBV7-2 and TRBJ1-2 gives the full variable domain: GAGVSQSPSNKVTEKGKDVELRCDPISGHTALYWYRQSLGQGLEFLIYFQGNSAPDKSGLPSDRFSAERTGGSVSTLTIQRTQQEDSAVYLCASSPWTFGSGYTFGSGTRLTVV.